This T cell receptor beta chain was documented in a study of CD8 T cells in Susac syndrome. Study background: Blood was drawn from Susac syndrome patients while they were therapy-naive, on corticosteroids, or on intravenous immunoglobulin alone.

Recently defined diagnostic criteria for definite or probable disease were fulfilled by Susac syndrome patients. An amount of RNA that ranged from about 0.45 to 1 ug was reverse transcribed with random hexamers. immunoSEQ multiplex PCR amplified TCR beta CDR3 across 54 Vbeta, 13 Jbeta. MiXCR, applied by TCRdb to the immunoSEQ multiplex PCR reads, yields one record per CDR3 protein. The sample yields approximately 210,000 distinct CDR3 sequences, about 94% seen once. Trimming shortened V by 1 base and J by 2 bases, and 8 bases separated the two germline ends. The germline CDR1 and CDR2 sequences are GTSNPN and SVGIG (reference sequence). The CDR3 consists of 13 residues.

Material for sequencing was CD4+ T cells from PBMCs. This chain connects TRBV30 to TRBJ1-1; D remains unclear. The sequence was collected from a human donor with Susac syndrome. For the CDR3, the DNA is TGTGCCTGGAGTGAAGGGTATAACACTGAAGCTTTCTTT. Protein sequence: CAWSEGYNTEAFF.